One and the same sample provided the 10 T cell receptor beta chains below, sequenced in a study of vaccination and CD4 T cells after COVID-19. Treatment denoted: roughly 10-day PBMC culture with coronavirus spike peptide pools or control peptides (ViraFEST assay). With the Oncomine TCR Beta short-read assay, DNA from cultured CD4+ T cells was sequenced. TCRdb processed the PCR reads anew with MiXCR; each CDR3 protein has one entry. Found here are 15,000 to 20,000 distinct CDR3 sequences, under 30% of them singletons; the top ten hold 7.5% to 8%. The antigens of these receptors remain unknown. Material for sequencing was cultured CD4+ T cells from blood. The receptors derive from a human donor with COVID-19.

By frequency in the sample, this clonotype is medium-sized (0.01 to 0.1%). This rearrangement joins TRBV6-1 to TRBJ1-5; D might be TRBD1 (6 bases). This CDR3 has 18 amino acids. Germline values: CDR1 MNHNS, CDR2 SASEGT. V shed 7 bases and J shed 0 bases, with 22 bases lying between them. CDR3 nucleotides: TGTGCCAGCAAAGGAAGAGGGGGGGACACTTATAGCAATCAGCCCCAGCATTTT. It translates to CASKGRGGDTYSNQPQHF.

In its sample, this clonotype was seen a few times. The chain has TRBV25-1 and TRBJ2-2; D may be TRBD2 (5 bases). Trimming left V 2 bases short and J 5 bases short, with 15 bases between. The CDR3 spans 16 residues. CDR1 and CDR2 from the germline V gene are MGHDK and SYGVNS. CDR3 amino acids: CASSERGREGTGELFF. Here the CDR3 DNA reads TGTGCCAGCAGTGAACGCGGCAGAGAGGGAACCGGGGAGCTGTTTTTT. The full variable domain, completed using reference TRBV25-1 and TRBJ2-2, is EADIYQTPRYLVIGTGKKITLECSQTMGHDKMYWYQQDPGMELHLIHYSYGVNSTEKGDLSSESTVSRIRTEHFPLTLESARPSHTSQYLCASSERGREGTGELFFGEGSRLTVL.

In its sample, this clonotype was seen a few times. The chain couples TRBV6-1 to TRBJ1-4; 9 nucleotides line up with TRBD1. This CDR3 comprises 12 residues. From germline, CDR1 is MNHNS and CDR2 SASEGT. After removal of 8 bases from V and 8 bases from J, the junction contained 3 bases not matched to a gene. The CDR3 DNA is TGTGCCAGCCGACAGGGGGAAGAAAAACTGTTTTTT. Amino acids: CASRQGEEKLFF.

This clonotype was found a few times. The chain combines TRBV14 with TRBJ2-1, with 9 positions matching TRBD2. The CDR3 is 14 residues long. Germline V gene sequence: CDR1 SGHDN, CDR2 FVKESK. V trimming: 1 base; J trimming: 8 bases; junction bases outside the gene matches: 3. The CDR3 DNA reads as TGTGCCAGCAGCCAAGCCCTAGCGGGGTATGAGCAGTTCTTC. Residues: CASSQALAGYEQFF. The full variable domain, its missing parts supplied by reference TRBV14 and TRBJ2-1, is EAGVTQFPSHSVIEKGQTVTLRCDPISGHDNLYWYRRVMGKEIKFLLHFVKESKQDESGMPNNRFLAERTGGTYSTLKVQPAELEDSGVYFCASSQALAGYEQFFGPGTRLTVL.

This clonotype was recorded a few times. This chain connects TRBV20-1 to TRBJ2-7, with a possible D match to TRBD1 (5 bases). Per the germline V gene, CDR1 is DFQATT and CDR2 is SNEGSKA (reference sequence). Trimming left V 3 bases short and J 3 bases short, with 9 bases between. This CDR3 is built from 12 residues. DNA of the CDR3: TGCAGTGCTAGGACAGTTAGCTACGAGCAGTACTTC. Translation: CSARTVSYEQYF.

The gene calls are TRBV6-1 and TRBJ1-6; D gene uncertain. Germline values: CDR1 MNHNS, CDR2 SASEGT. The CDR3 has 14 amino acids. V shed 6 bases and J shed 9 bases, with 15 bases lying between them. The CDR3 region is CASSQRESSSPLHF. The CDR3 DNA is TGTGCCAGCAGCCAGCGAGAGAGTTCTTCACCCCTCCACTTT.

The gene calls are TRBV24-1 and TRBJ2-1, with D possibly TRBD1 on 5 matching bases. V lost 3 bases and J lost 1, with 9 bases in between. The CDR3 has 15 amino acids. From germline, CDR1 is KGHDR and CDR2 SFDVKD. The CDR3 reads CATSDGQGSYNEQFF. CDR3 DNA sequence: TGTGCCACCAGTGATGGGCAGGGTTCCTACAATGAGCAGTTCTTC.

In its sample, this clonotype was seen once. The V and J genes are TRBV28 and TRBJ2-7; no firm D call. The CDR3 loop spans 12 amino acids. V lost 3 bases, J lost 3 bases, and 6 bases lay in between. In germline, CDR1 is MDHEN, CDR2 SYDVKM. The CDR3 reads CASSFVNYEQYF. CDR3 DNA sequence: TGTGCCAGCAGTTTTGTAAACTACGAGCAGTACTTC.

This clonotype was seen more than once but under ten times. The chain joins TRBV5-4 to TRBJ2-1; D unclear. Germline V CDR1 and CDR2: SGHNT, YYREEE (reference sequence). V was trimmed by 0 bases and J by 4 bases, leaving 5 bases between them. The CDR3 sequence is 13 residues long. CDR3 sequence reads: CASSLGPYNEQFF. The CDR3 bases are TGTGCCAGCAGCTTGGGGCCATACAATGAGCAGTTCTTC.

This CDR3 is CASSQTGGAGNTEAFF. The CDR3 DNA reads as TGCGCCAGCAGCCAGACAGGGGGCGCGGGGAACACTGAAGCTTTCTTT. The chain uses TRBV5-1 and TRBJ1-1, with 10 bases lining up with TRBD1. Germline CDR1 SGHRS, CDR2 YFSETQ. The ends lost 4 bases at V and 1 base at J; junction bases unmatched: 7. There are 16 residues in the CDR3.